These 24 T cell receptor beta chains were sequenced from one sample in a study of blood T cell repertoires in COVID-19. Assay: immunoSEQ multiplex PCR; the TCRdb copy retains only in-frame clones and omits some. The sample shows under 130,000 clones, 87% of them seen only once. The material sequenced was peripheral blood. The origin of the receptors is a man aged 45-60 years in a cohort sampled during active COVID-19.

A word on this clone: The sample holds other DNA sequences that translate to the same CDR3. The chain recombines TRBV2 with TRBJ2-2, with 7 bases aligning to TRBD1. The CDR3 runs 15 residues. V was clipped by 0 bases and J by 4 bases; unmatched bases: 2. CDR1 is SNHLY and CDR2 is FYNNEI in the germline V gene. CDR3 DNA sequence: TGTGCCAGCAGTGAAGCTAGGACAGGCACCGGGGAGCTGTTTTTT. This translates into CASSEARTGTGELFF.

The chain uses TRBV7-6 and TRBJ2-6; D might be TRBD1 (6 bases). The CDR3 is 16 amino acids. Per germline, CDR1 SGHVS and CDR2 FNYEAQ. Deletions cut 5 bases from V and 2 bases from J, with 13 bases between. The CDR3 DNA is TGTGCCAGCAGCGCCCCTTACAGGGCTGGGGCCAACGTCCTGACTTTC. This sequence encodes CASSAPYRAGANVLTF.

There are a few counts of this clone. The sample has other DNA sequences that encode this CDR3 too. The chain carries TRBV11-3 and TRBJ1-1; D is unresolved. This CDR3 spans 11 amino acids. Germline values: CDR1 SGHNT, CDR2 YENEEA. Trimming pared 4 bases from V and 4 bases from J, leaving 4 bases between. The CDR3: CASSSGTEAFF. CDR3 in DNA: TGTGCCAGCAGCTCGGGCACTGAAGCTTTCTTT.

This rearrangement joins TRBV11-3 to TRBJ2-7, with 12 bases lining up with TRBD2. With 5 bases clipped from V and 7 bases from J, the junction kept 12 bases outside the gene matches. Germline loops: CDR1 SGHNT, CDR2 YENEEA. CDR3 length equals 16 residues. The CDR3 loop reads CASSLALAGGPREQYF. In DNA, the CDR3 is TGTGCCAGCAGCCTGGCTCTAGCGGGGGGGCCGAGGGAGCAGTACTTC.

V usage is TRBV27 and J usage is TRBJ1-5, with no clear D. The V end was cut by 4 bases, the J end by 6 bases, with 13 bases between. Looked up from germline, CDR1 is MNHEY and CDR2 is SMNVEV (reference sequence). The CDR3 is made up of 14 amino acids. The CDR3 bases are TGTGCCAGCAGTTCTGGCCCCCGGGGTCAGCCCCAGCATTTT. The encoded protein is CASSSGPRGQPQHF.

The chain is built from TRBV12-3 or TRBV12-4 and TRBJ1-2; D gene unclear. This CDR3 is built from 13 residues. Trimming shortened V by 2 bases and J by 0 bases, and 4 bases separated the two germline ends. The CDR3 DNA sequence: TGTGCCAGCAGTTTACAGACTAACTATGGCTACACCTTC. It is translated as CASSLQTNYGYTF.

The chain carries TRBV9 and TRBJ1-4; possible D gene TRBD1, 5 bases. Germline lookup yields CDR1 SGDLS and CDR2 YYNGEE. V shed 4 bases and J shed 7 bases, with 17 bases lying between them. The CDR3 runs 15 residues. CDR3 in DNA: TGTGCCAGCAGCAAAGGGGCCGGTCGGTCTGAAAAACTGTTTTTT. Translated: CASSKGAGRSEKLFF.

This chain connects TRBV2 to TRBJ2-5; 12 bases match TRBD2. This CDR3 is built from 13 residues. Germline-derived CDR1 and CDR2 are SNHLY and FYNNEI. Trimming removed 6 bases from V and 9 bases from J; junction bases left unmatched: 5. CDR3 DNA: TGTGCCAGCAGGGTCACTAGCGGGGGGCCCCAGTACTTC. The encoded protein is CASRVTSGGPQYF.

This clone was observed a few times. The V call is TRBV7-9, the J call TRBJ1-2; D not certain. Germline V gene sequence: CDR1 SEHNR, CDR2 FQNEAQ (reference sequence). This CDR3 contains 12 residues. Trimming removed 11 bases at V and 6 bases at J, with 16 bases between. CDR3 in DNA: TGTGCCGCCTCGTCACAATTGGATGGCTACACCTTC. Residues: CAASSQLDGYTF.

The chain recombines TRBV3-1 (or the pseudogene TRBV3-2) with TRBJ2-3; 7 nucleotides line up with TRBD1. Per the germline V gene, CDR1 is LGHDT and CDR2 is YNNKEL (reference sequence). The CDR3 has 15 residues. Trimming took 2 bases from V and 4 from J; bases not matched to a gene: 6. The CDR3 nucleotides are TGTGCCAGCAGCCAAACAGGGGTTAAGGCAGATACGCAGTATTTT. This codes for CASSQTGVKADTQYF.

The gene calls are TRBV19 and TRBJ2-7; TRBD2 aligns across 8 bases. Germline CDR1 LNHDA, CDR2 SQIVND (reference sequence). The CDR3 contains 18 residues. V shed 0 bases and J 4 bases; nucleotides not matched to a gene: 14. The CDR3 spells CASSIDSGARGAVYEQYF. The CDR3 bases are TGTGCCAGTAGTATAGATTCAGGGGCGCGGGGGGCGGTGTACGAGCAGTACTTC.

This chain links TRBV5-4 with TRBJ2-3, with a tentative D call TRBD1 (5 bases). Germline assignment: CDR1 SGHNT and CDR2 YYREEE (reference sequence). The germline V and J ends were trimmed by 3 bases and 3 bases, with 8 bases remaining between them. The CDR3 consists of 13 residues. CDR3 coding DNA: TGTGCCAGCAGCTCCCAGGGAACAGATACGCAGTATTTT. Protein sequence: CASSSQGTDTQYF.

The chain carries TRBV4-1 and TRBJ2-3; TRBD1 agrees at 9 bases. V was pared by 0 bases and J by 4 bases, with 5 bases of the junction left unmatched. The germline V gene has CDR1 MGHRA and CDR2 YSYEKL. The length of the CDR3 is 16 residues. This chain's CDR3 is CASSQDIGTGPDTQYF. CDR3 DNA sequence: TGCGCCAGCAGCCAAGATATAGGGACAGGGCCAGATACGCAGTATTTT.

This chain links TRBV12-3 or TRBV12-4 with TRBJ2-2; D is ambiguous. Trimming shortened V by 1 base and J by 8 bases, and 8 bases separated the two germline ends. CDR3 length: 13 residues. CDR3 in amino acids: CASSLGSPGELFF. CDR3 in DNA: TGTGCCAGCAGTTTAGGTAGCCCTGGGGAGCTGTTTTTT.

The chain is built from TRBV27 and TRBJ2-5, with D tentatively TRBD2 (6 bases). V lost 5 bases and J lost 7, with 17 bases in between. Germline V gene lookup returns CDR1 MNHEY and CDR2 SMNVEV (reference sequence). CDR3 length equals 14 residues. This chain's CDR3 is CASSTGTFGGTQYF. In nucleotides, the CDR3 is TGTGCCAGCAGTACCGGGACTTTTGGCGGGACCCAGTACTTC.

The chain combines TRBV11-2 with TRBJ2-7; D gene uncertain. Germline-derived CDR1 and CDR2 are SGHAT and FQNNGV. V lost 1 base to trimming and J lost 6 bases, with 4 bases between them. CDR3 length equals 11 residues. CDR3 sequence reads: CASSLVLEQYF. DNA of the CDR3: TGTGCCAGCAGCTTAGTTCTCGAGCAGTACTTC.

This clone was recorded only once. At one end the junction does not follow the germline gene, possibly because of a read error. The chain uses TRBV7-9 and TRBJ2-3, with D maybe TRBD2 (6 bases). The CDR3 is 11 residues long. Germline values: CDR1 SEHNR, CDR2 FQNEAQ (reference sequence). CDR3 protein: CASRARETQFF. CDR3 nucleotide sequence: TGTGCCAGCAGGGCCCGGGAGACGCAGTTTTTT.

The chain employs TRBV6-2 or TRBV6-3 and TRBJ2-1; 9 positions match TRBD2. This CDR3 is 15 amino acids long. The trim removed 2 bases at V and 3 bases at J, leaving 2 bases unmatched. Germline V CDR1 and CDR2: MNHEY, SVGEGT. CDR3 in DNA: TGTGCCAGCAGTTACACGACTAGCGGCTACAATGAGCAGTTCTTC. This encodes CASSYTTSGYNEQFF.

A few counts support this clone. The chain has TRBV2 and TRBJ1-1; D is possibly TRBD1 (5 bases). The V gene lost 7 bases and the J gene lost 0 bases, with 12 bases spanning the gap. The CDR3 totals 14 residues. Germline CDR1 is SNHLY and CDR2 is FYNNEI. The CDR3 loop is CASIIRELNTEAFF. The DNA for the CDR3 is TGTGCCAGCATAATCAGGGAATTGAACACTGAAGCTTTCTTT.

The chain links TRBV18 to TRBJ1-3; D is unclear. Germline CDR1 and CDR2: KGHSH and LQKENI. V gave up 5 bases and J gave up 0 bases, with 17 bases separating them. The length of the CDR3 is 17 residues. The CDR3 protein is CASSSGGRLGSGNTIYF. In nucleotides, the CDR3 is TGTGCCAGCTCATCCGGTGGCAGGTTGGGCTCTGGAAACACCATATATTTT.

V and J are TRBV29-1 and TRBJ2-1; 10 bases are shared with TRBD2. J lost 4 bases, V lost 5 bases, and 2 bases had no gene match. The CDR3 sequence is 13 residues long. Germline V gives CDR1 SQVTM, CDR2 ANQGSEA. For the CDR3, the DNA is TGCAGCGTTATACTAGCGGGGTACAATGAGCAGTTCTTC. Its protein is CSVILAGYNEQFF.

The chain links TRBV19 to TRBJ1-2; 8 nucleotides match TRBD1. This CDR3 is built from 14 residues. V was clipped by 6 bases and J by 6 bases; unmatched bases: 9. Germline V CDR1 and CDR2: LNHDA, SQIVND (reference sequence). The CDR3: CASSDGQGEDGYTF. The CDR3 DNA is TGTGCCAGTAGCGACGGACAGGGTGAAGATGGCTACACCTTC.

The rearrangement uses TRBV2 and TRBJ2-3, with D possibly TRBD2 on 6 matching bases. CDR3 length equals 15 residues. The germline V and J ends were trimmed by 8 bases and 1 base, with 16 bases remaining between them. In germline, CDR1 is SNHLY, CDR2 FYNNEI. This CDR3 reads CASRVWGGGTDTQYF. CDR3 coding DNA: TGTGCCAGCCGGGTGTGGGGCGGGGGCACAGATACGCAGTATTTT. Full variable domain (remainder filled in from reference TRBV2 and TRBJ2-3): EPEVTQTPSHQVTQMGQEVILRCVPISNHLYFYWYRQILGQKVEFLVSFYNNEISEKSEIFDDQFSVERPDGSNFTLKIRSTKLEDSAMYFCASRVWGGGTDTQYFGPGTRLTVL.

This sequence joins TRBV5-1 and TRBJ2-4; D is uncertain. V was clipped by 3 bases and J by 0 bases, with 7 bases between them. The CDR3 extends over 14 amino acids. From germline, CDR1 is SGHRS and CDR2 YFSETQ. The CDR3 region is CASSSLLAKNIQYF. CDR3 in DNA: TGCGCCAGCAGCTCTCTCCTAGCCAAAAACATTCAGTACTTC.